A single sample is the source of the 3 T cell receptor beta chains below, sequenced in a study of blood T cell repertoires in COVID-19. The data were produced by immunoSEQ multiplex PCR, yet TCRdb's version contains in-frame clones alone and is incomplete. The sample records about 17,000 clones, approximately 90% being singletons. The material sequenced was peripheral blood. The receptor set was obtained from a man aged 50 to 60 with active COVID-19.

This clone is a singleton in its sample. The J gene is TRBJ2-7, the V gene TRBV7-9, with TRBD2 as a possible D gene (5 bases). Trimming left V 5 bases short and J 4 bases short, with 6 bases between. Germline values: CDR1 SEHNR, CDR2 FQNEAQ (reference sequence). The CDR3 is 11 amino acids. The CDR3 spells CASSREYEQYF. The CDR3 bases are TGTGCCAGCAGCCGGGAATACGAGCAGTACTTC.

The CDR3 loop is CASSPGTGSTDTQYF. The CDR3 DNA sequence: TGTGCCAGCAGCCCAGGGACAGGGAGCACAGATACGCAGTATTTT. V is TRBV5-5 and J is TRBJ2-3, with 9 bases identical to TRBD1. The CDR3 contains 15 residues. J was trimmed by 0 bases and V by 4 bases; bases with no gene match: 3. Germline CDR1 SGHKS, CDR2 YYEKEE (reference sequence).

The V gene is TRBV28, the J gene TRBJ2-6; 11 bases match TRBD1. Germline V gene data show CDR1 as MDHEN and CDR2 as SYDVKM. The junction had 4 bases not matched to a gene; V was cut back by 9 bases and J by 0 bases. The CDR3 runs to 16 residues. CDR3 in amino acids: CASPGQGGSGANVLTF. In DNA, the CDR3 is TGTGCCAGTCCGGGACAGGGGGGCTCTGGGGCCAACGTCCTGACTTTC.